These 2 T cell receptor beta chains were all obtained from the same sample, sequenced in a study of T cells after yellow fever vaccination. MiXCR was run by TCRdb on the 5' RACE reads, yielding one entry per CDR3 protein. The table records 500,000 to 550,000 distinct CDR3 sequences, about a fifth of them present only once. Sequencing used PBMCs, obtained 21 days after the first yellow fever vaccination. These receptors originate from a man aged 18 to 30 who received the YFV17D yellow fever vaccine.

This rearrangement joins TRBV29-1 to TRBJ1-1, with 8 bases matching TRBD1. This CDR3 is 13 amino acids long. Germline V gene lookup returns CDR1 SQVTM and CDR2 ANQGSEA. The ends lost 7 bases at V and 5 bases at J; junction bases unmatched: 9. This CDR3 reads CSAQGARGTEAFF. In nucleotides, the CDR3 is TGCAGCGCCCAGGGGGCGAGGGGAACTGAAGCTTTCTTT.

This chain connects TRBV4-1 to TRBJ2-7; D is uncertain. With 4 bases removed from V and 3 bases from J, the gap between germline ends came to 16 bases. Germline V gene lookup returns CDR1 MGHRA and CDR2 YSYEKL. This CDR3 region has 15 residues. In DNA form, the CDR3 reads TGCGCCAGCAGCCCATGGACGGTTAGTTTCTACGAGCAGTACGTC. This translates into CASSPWTVSFYEQYV.